This TCR beta chain was identified during a study of cytomegalovirus exposure and HLA in healthy donors. Sequencing used immunoSEQ multiplex PCR; TCRdb keeps in-frame clones, though not all of them. The sample records 110,000 or so clones, about 85% being singletons. The sequence came from a woman in her twenties or thirties in good health and CMV-seronegative. Sequencing was carried out using PBMCs.

The chain's CDR3 is CASSLEPIGNQPQHF. In DNA form, the CDR3 reads TGCGCCAGCAGCTTGGAGCCGATCGGCAATCAGCCCCAGCATTTT. The rearrangement links TRBV5-1 to TRBJ1-5; D not resolved. The CDR3 extends over 15 amino acids. Germline lookup yields CDR1 SGHRS and CDR2 YFSETQ. V gave up 0 bases and J gave up 2 bases, with 9 bases separating them.